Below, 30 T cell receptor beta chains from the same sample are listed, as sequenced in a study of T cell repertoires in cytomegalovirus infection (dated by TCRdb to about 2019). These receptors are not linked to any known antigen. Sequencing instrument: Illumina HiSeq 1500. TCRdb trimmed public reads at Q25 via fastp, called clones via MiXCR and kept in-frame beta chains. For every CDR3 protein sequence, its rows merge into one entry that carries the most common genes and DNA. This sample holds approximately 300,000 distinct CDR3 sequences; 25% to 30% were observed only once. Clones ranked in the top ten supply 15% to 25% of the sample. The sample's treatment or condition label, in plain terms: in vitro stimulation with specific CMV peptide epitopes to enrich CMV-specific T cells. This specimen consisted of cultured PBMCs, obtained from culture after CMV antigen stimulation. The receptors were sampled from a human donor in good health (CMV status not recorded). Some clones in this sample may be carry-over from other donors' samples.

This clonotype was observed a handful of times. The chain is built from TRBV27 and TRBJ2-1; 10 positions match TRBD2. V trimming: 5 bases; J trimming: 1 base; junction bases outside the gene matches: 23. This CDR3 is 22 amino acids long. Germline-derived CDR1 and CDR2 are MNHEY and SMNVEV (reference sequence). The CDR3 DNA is TGTGCCAGCAGTCCACGTAAGGTTTTCGAGCGGGGGGGACCCACATCCTACAATGAGCAGTTCTTC. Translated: CASSPRKVFERGGPTSYNEQFF.

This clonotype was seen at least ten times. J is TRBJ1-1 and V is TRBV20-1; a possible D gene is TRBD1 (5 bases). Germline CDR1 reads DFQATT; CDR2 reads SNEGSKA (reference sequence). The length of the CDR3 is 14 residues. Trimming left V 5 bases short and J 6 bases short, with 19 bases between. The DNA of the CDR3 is TGCAGTGCTTCAGTGACTGGGGGAAAGGCTGAAGCTTTCTTT. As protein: CSASVTGGKAEAFF.

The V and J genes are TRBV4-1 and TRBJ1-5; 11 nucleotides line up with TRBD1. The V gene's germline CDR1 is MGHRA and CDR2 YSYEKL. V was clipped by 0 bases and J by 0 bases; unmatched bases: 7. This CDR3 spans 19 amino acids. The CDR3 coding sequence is TGCGCCAGCAGCCAAGAAGAATCCGGGACAGGGGGTAGCAATCAGCCCCAGCATTTT. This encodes CASSQEESGTGGSNQPQHF.

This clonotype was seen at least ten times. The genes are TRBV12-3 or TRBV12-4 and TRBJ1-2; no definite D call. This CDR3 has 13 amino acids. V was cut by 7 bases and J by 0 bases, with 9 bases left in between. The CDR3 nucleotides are TGTGCCAGCAAAGCAGGTTCTAACTATGGCTACACCTTC. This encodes CASKAGSNYGYTF.

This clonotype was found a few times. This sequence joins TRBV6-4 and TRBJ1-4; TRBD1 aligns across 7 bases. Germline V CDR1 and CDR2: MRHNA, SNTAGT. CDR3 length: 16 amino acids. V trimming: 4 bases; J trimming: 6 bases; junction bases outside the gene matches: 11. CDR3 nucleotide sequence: TGTGCCAGCAGTGTCTACAGGGGAAGGGGGGATGAAAAACTGTTTTTT. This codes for CASSVYRGRGDEKLFF.

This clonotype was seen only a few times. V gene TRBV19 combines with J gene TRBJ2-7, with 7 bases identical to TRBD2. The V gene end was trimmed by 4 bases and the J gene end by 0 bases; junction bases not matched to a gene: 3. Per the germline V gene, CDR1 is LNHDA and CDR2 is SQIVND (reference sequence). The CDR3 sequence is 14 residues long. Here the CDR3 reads CASSTGRSSYEQYF. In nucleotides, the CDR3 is TGTGCCAGTAGTACCGGGAGGTCCTCCTACGAGCAGTACTTC.

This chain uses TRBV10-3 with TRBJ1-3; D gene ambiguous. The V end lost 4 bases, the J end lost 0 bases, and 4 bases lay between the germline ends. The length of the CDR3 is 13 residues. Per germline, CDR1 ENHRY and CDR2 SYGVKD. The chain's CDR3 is CAISGDSGNTIYF. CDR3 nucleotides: TGTGCCATCAGTGGGGACTCTGGAAACACCATATATTTT.

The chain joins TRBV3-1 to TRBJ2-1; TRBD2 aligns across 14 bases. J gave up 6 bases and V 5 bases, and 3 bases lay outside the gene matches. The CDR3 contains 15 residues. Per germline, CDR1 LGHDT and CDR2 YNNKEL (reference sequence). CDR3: CASSETSGGANEQFF. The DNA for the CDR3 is TGTGCCAGCAGCGAGACTAGCGGGGGGGCCAATGAGCAGTTCTTC.

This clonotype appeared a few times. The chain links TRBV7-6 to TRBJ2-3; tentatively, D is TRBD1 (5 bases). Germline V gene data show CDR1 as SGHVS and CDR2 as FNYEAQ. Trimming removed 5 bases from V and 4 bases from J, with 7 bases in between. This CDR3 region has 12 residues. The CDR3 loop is CASSQGADTQYF. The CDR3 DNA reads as TGTGCCAGCAGCCAGGGCGCAGATACGCAGTATTTT.

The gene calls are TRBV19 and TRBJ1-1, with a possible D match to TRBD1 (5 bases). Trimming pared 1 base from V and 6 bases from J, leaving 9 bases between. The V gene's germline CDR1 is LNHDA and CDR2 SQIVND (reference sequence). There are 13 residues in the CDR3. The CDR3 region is CASSIGGGAEAFF. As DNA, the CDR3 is TGTGCCAGTAGTATAGGGGGAGGGGCTGAAGCTTTCTTT.

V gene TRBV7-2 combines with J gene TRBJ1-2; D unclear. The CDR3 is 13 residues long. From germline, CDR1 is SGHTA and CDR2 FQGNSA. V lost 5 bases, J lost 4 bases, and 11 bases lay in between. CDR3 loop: CASSPHLGYGYTF. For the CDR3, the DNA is TGTGCCAGCAGCCCCCACCTGGGCTATGGCTACACCTTC.

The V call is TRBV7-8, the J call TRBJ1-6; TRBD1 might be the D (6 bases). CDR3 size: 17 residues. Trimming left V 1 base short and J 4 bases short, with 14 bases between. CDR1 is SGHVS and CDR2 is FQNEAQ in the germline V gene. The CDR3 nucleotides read TGTGCCAGCAGCTTAGTTGTCGACAGGACTTATAATTCACCCCTCCACTTT. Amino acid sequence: CASSLVVDRTYNSPLHF.

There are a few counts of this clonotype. The CDR3 protein is CASSQDLEGIGGYTF. The CDR3 nucleotides are TGTGCCAGCAGCCAAGATCTGGAGGGGATAGGCGGCTACACCTTC. The rearrangement uses TRBV4-2 and TRBJ1-2; D may be TRBD1 (5 bases). Trimming left V 0 bases short and J 8 bases short, with 16 bases between. The CDR3 spans 15 residues. The germline CDR1 and CDR2 sequences are LGHNA and YNFKEQ.

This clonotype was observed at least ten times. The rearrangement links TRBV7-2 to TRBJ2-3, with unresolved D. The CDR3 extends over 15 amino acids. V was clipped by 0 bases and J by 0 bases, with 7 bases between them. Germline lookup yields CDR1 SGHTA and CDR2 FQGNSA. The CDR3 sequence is CASSLAGLSTDTQYF. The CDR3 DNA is TGTGCCAGCAGCTTAGCAGGGCTCAGCACAGATACGCAGTATTTT.

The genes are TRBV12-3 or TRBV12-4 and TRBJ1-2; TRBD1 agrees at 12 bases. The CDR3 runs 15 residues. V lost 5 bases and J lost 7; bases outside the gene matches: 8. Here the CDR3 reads CASSLPGQGAGGYTF. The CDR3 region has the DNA TGTGCCAGCAGTCTCCCGGGACAGGGGGCGGGTGGCTACACCTTC.

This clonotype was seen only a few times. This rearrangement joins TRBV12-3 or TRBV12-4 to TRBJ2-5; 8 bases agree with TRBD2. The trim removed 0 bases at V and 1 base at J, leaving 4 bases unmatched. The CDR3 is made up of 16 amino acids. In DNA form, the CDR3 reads TGTGCCAGCAGTTTAGCGCTAACTAGCGGCCAAGAGACCCAGTACTTC. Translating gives CASSLALTSGQETQYF.

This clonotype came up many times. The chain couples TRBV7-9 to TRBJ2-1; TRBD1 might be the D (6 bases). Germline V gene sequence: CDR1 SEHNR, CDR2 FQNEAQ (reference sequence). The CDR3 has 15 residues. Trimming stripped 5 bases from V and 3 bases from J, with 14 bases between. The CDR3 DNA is TGTGCCAGCAGCGCCCCCGGACAGATCTACAATGAGCAGTTCTTC. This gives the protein CASSAPGQIYNEQFF. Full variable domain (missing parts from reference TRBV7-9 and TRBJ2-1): DTGVSQNPRHKITKRGQNVTFRCDPISEHNRLYWYRQTLGQGPEFLTYFQNEAQLEKSRLLSDRFSAERPKGSFSTLEIQRTEQGDSAMYLCASSAPGQIYNEQFFGPGTRLTVL.

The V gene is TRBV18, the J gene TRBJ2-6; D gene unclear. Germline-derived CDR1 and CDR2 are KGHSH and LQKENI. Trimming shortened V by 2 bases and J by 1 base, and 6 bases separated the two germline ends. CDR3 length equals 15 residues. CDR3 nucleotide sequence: TGTGCCAGCTCACCAGGGATTTCTGGGGCCAACGTCCTGACTTTC. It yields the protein CASSPGISGANVLTF.

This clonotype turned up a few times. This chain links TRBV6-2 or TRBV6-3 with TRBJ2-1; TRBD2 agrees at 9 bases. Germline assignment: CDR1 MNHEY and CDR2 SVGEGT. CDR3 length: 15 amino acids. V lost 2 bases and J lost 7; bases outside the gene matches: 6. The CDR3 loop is CASSYEAGGRNEQFF. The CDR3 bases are TGTGCCAGCAGTTACGAGGCGGGGGGGCGGAATGAGCAGTTCTTC.

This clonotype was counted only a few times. CDR3 bases: TGTGCCACCAGCAGAGCCCCAGCGGGAGGCCCCTGGGGCACAGATACGCAGTATTTT. This encodes CATSRAPAGGPWGTDTQYF. J is TRBJ2-3 and V is TRBV15; 9 bases are shared with TRBD2. J gave up 1 base and V 1 base, and 12 bases lay outside the gene matches. Germline assignment: CDR1 LNHNV and CDR2 YYDKDF (reference sequence). This CDR3 has 19 amino acids.

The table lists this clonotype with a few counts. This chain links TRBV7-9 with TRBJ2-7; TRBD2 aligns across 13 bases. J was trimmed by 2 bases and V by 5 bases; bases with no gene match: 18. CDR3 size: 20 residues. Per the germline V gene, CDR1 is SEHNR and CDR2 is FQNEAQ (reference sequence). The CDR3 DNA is TGTGCCAGCAGCCGGGGACGGGGACTAGCGGGGAGAACCGCCCCCTACGAGCAGTACTTC. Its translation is CASSRGRGLAGRTAPYEQYF.

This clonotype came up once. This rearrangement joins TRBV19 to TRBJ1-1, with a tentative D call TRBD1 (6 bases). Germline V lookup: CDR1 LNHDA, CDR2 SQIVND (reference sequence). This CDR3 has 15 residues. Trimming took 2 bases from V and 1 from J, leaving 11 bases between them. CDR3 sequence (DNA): TGTGCCAGTAGTATACCGGCAGGGGAGAACACTGAAGCTTTCTTT. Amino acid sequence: CASSIPAGENTEAFF.

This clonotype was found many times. CDR3 in DNA: TGTGCCAGCAGCTTACGGGCTAGCGGGAGGGCTATCTTGGATGAGCAGTTCTTC. Translation gives CASSLRASGRAILDEQFF. The chain joins TRBV11-2 to TRBJ2-1, with TRBD2 matching 12 bases. The CDR3 contains 18 residues. V lost 2 bases to trimming and J lost 8 bases; unmatched junction nucleotides: 13. The germline V gene has CDR1 SGHAT and CDR2 FQNNGV.

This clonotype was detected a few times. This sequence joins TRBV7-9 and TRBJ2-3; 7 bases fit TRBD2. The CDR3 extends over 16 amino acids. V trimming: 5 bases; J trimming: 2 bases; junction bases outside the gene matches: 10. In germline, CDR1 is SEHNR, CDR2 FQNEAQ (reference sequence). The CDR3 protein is CASSPRRLAVTDTQYF. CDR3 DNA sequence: TGTGCCAGCAGCCCCAGGCGGCTAGCGGTCACAGATACGCAGTATTTT. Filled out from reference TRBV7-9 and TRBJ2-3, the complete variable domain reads DTGVSQNPRHKITKRGQNVTFRCDPISEHNRLYWYRQTLGQGPEFLTYFQNEAQLEKSRLLSDRFSAERPKGSFSTLEIQRTEQGDSAMYLCASSPRRLAVTDTQYFGPGTRLTVL.

CDR3 loop: CASSEYRGTEAFF. Here the CDR3 DNA reads TGTGCCAGCAGTGAATATAGGGGCACTGAAGCTTTCTTT. The rearrangement links TRBV25-1 to TRBJ1-1, with D maybe TRBD1 (5 bases). Trimming pared 0 bases from V and 4 bases from J, leaving 6 bases between. In germline, CDR1 is MGHDK, CDR2 SYGVNS. This CDR3 spans 13 amino acids.

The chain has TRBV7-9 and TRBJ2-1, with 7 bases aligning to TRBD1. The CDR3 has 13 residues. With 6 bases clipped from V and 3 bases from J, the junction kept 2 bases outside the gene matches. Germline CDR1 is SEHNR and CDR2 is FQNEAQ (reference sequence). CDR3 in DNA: TGTGCCAGCAGGGGGGACAGCTACAATGAGCAGTTCTTC. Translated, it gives CASRGDSYNEQFF. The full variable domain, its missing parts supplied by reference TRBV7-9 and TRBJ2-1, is DTGVSQNPRHKITKRGQNVTFRCDPISEHNRLYWYRQTLGQGPEFLTYFQNEAQLEKSRLLSDRFSAERPKGSFSTLEIQRTEQGDSAMYLCASRGDSYNEQFFGPGTRLTVL.

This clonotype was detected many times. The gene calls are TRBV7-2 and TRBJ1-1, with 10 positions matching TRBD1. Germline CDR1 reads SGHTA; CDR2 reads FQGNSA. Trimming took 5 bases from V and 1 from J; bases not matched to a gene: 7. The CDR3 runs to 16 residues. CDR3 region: CASSPGQGIGNTEAFF. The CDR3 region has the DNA TGTGCCAGCAGCCCGGGACAGGGGATAGGGAACACTGAAGCTTTCTTT.

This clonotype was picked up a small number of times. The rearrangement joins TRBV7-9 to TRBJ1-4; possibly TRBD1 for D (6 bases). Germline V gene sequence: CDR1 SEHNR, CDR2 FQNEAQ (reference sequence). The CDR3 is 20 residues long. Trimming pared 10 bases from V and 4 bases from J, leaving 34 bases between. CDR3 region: CANHRERKRSEYQSNEKLFF. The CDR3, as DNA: TGTGCCAACCACAGGGAGCGAAAGCGTTCCGAGTACCAAAGTAATGAAAAACTGTTTTTT.

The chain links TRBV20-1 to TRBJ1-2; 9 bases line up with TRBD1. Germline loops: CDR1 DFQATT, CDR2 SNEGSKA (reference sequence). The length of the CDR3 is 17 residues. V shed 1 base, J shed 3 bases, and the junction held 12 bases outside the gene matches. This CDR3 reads CSARGEDRGRYYYGYTF. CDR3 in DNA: TGCAGTGCTAGAGGGGAGGACAGGGGCCGATATTACTATGGCTACACCTTC.

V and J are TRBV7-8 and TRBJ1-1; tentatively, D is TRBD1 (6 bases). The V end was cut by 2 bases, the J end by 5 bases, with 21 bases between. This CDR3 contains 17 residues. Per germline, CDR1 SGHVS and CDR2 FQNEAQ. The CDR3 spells CASSLRVQGFVRTEAFF. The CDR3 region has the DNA TGTGCCAGCAGCTTACGGGTCCAGGGGTTCGTACGGACTGAAGCTTTCTTT. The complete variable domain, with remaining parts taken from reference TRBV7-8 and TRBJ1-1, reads GAGVSQSPRYKVAKRGQDVALRCDPISGHVSLFWYQQALGQGPEFLTYFQNEAQLDKSGLPSDRFFAERPEGSVSTLKIQRTQQEDSAVYLCASSLRVQGFVRTEAFFGQGTRLTVV.